These 17 T cell receptor beta chains share one sample of origin, sequenced in a study of T cells in tuberculosis. Assay: immunoSEQ multiplex PCR; the TCRdb copy retains only in-frame clones and omits some. Among 38,000 or so clones listed, 95% were seen once. Sequencing used PBMCs. These receptor sequences come from a donor aged 5-35 years with latent tuberculosis or without tuberculosis infection.

This chain joins TRBV6-5 and TRBJ1-6; 10 bases line up with TRBD1. The CDR3 is made up of 15 amino acids. CDR1 MNHEY and CDR2 SVGAGI come from the germline V gene. Losses at the gene ends were 8 bases for V and 2 bases for J; bases not matched to a gene: 3. CDR3 region: CASRGTGAYNSPLHF. As DNA, the CDR3 is TGTGCCAGCCGGGGGACAGGGGCCTATAATTCACCCCTCCACTTT.

The chain links TRBV30 to TRBJ2-3, with 7 bases that match TRBD2. J gave up 1 base and V 2 bases, and 3 bases lay outside the gene matches. Germline-derived CDR1 and CDR2 are GTSNPN and SVGIG (reference sequence). The CDR3 spans 14 residues. The CDR3 region is CAWSMAGGTDTQYF. In DNA form, the CDR3 reads TGTGCCTGGAGTATGGCGGGGGGCACAGATACGCAGTATTTT.

This sequence joins TRBV25-1 and TRBJ2-7, with a possible D match to TRBD1 (6 bases). With 6 bases removed from V and 5 bases from J, the gap between germline ends came to 14 bases. The CDR3 totals 13 residues. CDR1 and CDR2 (germline): MGHDK, SYGVNS. CDR3 region: CASSSTTGDEQYF. CDR3 nucleotides: TGTGCCAGCAGCTCGACGACAGGAGACGAGCAGTACTTC.

The rearrangement links TRBV7-3 to TRBJ1-1; possible D gene TRBD1, 5 bases. Germline V lookup: CDR1 SGHTA, CDR2 FQGTGA. The CDR3 sequence is 15 residues long. V shed 2 bases and J shed 5 bases, with 15 bases lying between them. CDR3 residues: CASSLSGGGATEAFF. The CDR3 nucleotides are TGTGCCAGCAGCTTATCCGGGGGTGGTGCGACTGAAGCTTTCTTT.

The V and J genes are TRBV7-8 and TRBJ2-7; 7 bases line up with TRBD1. CDR3 size: 13 residues. Germline V gene sequence: CDR1 SGHVS, CDR2 FQNEAQ. Trimming cost V 4 bases and J 4 bases; bases outside gene matches: 4. In DNA form, the CDR3 reads TGTGCCAGCAGCTCAGGACAGGTGTACGAGCAGTACTTC. This translates into CASSSGQVYEQYF.

The V and J genes are TRBV6-5 and TRBJ2-7, with a weak D call TRBD1 (6 bases). Trimming shortened V by 6 bases and J by 6 bases, and 21 bases separated the two germline ends. The CDR3 contains 15 residues. The germline V gene has CDR1 MNHEY and CDR2 SVGAGI. The CDR3 region has the DNA TGTGCCAGCAGATTTCTTACAGGGAATTCGATCGAGCAGTACTTC. Translation gives CASRFLTGNSIEQYF.

The V call is TRBV7-2, the J call TRBJ1-5, with unresolved D. This CDR3 is 17 amino acids long. V lost 1 base, J lost 2 bases, and 15 bases lay in between. The germline CDR1 and CDR2 sequences are SGHTA and FQGNSA. The CDR3 nucleotides read TGTGCCAGCAGCTTAGTCGGCAGGTACTTGGGCAATCAGCCCCAGCATTTT. This encodes CASSLVGRYLGNQPQHF.

The J gene is TRBJ1-1, the V gene TRBV7-3; D gene uncertain. V was shortened by 4 bases and J by 1 base, with 7 bases between the two germline ends. Germline V gene data show CDR1 as SGHTA and CDR2 as FQGTGA. CDR3 length equals 13 residues. CDR3 DNA: TGTGCCAGCAGCTCCAATTCGAACACTGAAGCTTTCTTT. Its protein product is CASSSNSNTEAFF.

This rearrangement joins TRBV4-2 to TRBJ2-7, with a possible D match to TRBD1 (5 bases). This CDR3 is built from 13 residues. Trimming removed 5 bases from V and 1 base from J, with 9 bases in between. Germline-derived CDR1 and CDR2 are LGHNA and YNFKEQ. The chain's CDR3 is CASSSTASYEQYF. In DNA form, the CDR3 reads TGTGCCAGCAGCTCGACAGCTTCCTACGAGCAGTACTTC.

CDR3 bases: TGTGCCAGTAGTAATGGGGCTCTGAACACTGAAGCTTTCTTT. Amino acids: CASSNGALNTEAFF. This chain joins TRBV19 and TRBJ1-1; tentative D call: TRBD1 (5 bases). Germline CDR1 is LNHDA and CDR2 is SQIVND (reference sequence). The CDR3 is 14 amino acids. V was shortened by 4 bases and J by 0 bases, with 9 bases between the two germline ends.

The gene calls are TRBV6-1 and TRBJ2-7, with TRBD1 matching over 8 bases. The CDR3 consists of 13 residues. Trimming cost V 6 bases and J 6 bases; bases outside gene matches: 7. Germline V gene lookup returns CDR1 MNHNS and CDR2 SASEGT. The CDR3: CASSHTQGGEQYF. The DNA for the CDR3 is TGTGCCAGCAGCCATACACAGGGGGGCGAGCAGTACTTC.

This CDR3 reads CASSLRSTGNTEAFF. Written as DNA, the CDR3 is TGTGCCAGCAGTTTACGATCGACAGGGAACACTGAAGCTTTCTTT. The chain combines TRBV6-5 with TRBJ1-1; maybe TRBD1 (6 bases). Trimming removed 4 bases from V and 1 base from J, with 13 bases in between. This CDR3 spans 15 amino acids. The germline V gene has CDR1 MNHEY and CDR2 SVGAGI.

This chain connects TRBV5-4 to TRBJ1-1; D might be TRBD1 (5 bases). The germline gives CDR1 SGHNT, CDR2 YYREEE (reference sequence). V shed 4 bases and J shed 7 bases, with 14 bases lying between them. This CDR3 contains 13 residues. For the CDR3, the DNA is TGTGCCAGCAGCCAAATCCAGGGCTATGAAGCTTTCTTT. This translates into CASSQIQGYEAFF.

This clone was seen only once. The CDR3 DNA reads as TGCGCCAGCAGCCAAGATAACCTCGTGAGCAACAATGAGCAGTTCTTC. This translates into CASSQDNLVSNNEQFF. This rearrangement joins TRBV4-3 to TRBJ2-1; D gene unclear. CDR1 is LGHNA, CDR2 YSLEER, per germline. This CDR3 spans 16 amino acids. Trimming took off 0 bases at V and 5 bases at J, with 14 bases between the two ends.

The chain uses TRBV9 and TRBJ1-1; D is unresolved. V was trimmed by 0 bases and J by 8 bases, leaving 11 bases between them. The CDR3 extends over 13 amino acids. Germline V gene sequence: CDR1 SGDLS, CDR2 YYNGEE. This chain's CDR3 is CASSVAAQAEAFF. The CDR3 nucleotides are TGTGCCAGCAGCGTAGCTGCCCAGGCAGAAGCTTTCTTT.

This clone turned up a few times. This rearrangement joins TRBV25-1 to TRBJ1-1, with a weak D call TRBD1 (6 bases). The length of the CDR3 is 15 residues. Germline V gives CDR1 MGHDK, CDR2 SYGVNS. Trimming took off 6 bases at V and 5 bases at J, with 19 bases between the two ends. The CDR3 DNA is TGTGCCAGCAGCCGAGAAGGGGGAGGGGGAACTGAAGCTTTCTTT. Translated: CASSREGGGGTEAFF.

This chain uses TRBV27 with TRBJ1-1, with D hard to call. The germline V and J ends were trimmed by 6 bases and 0 bases, with 14 bases remaining between them. Germline V gene sequence: CDR1 MNHEY, CDR2 SMNVEV (reference sequence). CDR3 length equals 15 residues. Here the CDR3 DNA reads TGTGCCAGCAGCCTCTCATTCGACTTGAACACTGAAGCTTTCTTT. Residues: CASSLSFDLNTEAFF.